One sample yielded the 19 T cell receptor beta chains listed below, sequenced in a study of T cells in Graves' hyperthyroidism and ophthalmopathy. The source material, RNA transcripts, was used to amplify TCR beta CDR3 regions. A set of HTBI primers served as the primers for a first-round RT-PCR of the TCR CDR3. TCRdb reprocessed the multiplex PCR reads with MiXCR, giving one entry per CDR3 protein. The sample includes approximately 430,000 distinct CDR3 sequences, around 16% of them seen just once. Sequenced: blood. Source of these receptors: a woman between 18 and 29 years old with Graves' hyperthyroidism.

This clonotype was observed a handful of times. The CDR3 nucleotides read TGTGCCAGCAGCGCTAAATCGTCCATGAGGACAGGGTGGTCCGGGGAGCTGTTTTTT. Residues: CASSAKSSMRTGWSGELFF. V and J are TRBV7-3 and TRBJ2-2; 8 bases map to TRBD1. This CDR3 spans 19 amino acids. V was clipped by 5 bases and J by 6 bases; unmatched bases: 20. Germline CDR1 reads SGHTA; CDR2 reads FQGTGA.

The gene calls are TRBV19 and TRBJ2-1; TRBD2 agrees at 7 bases. This CDR3 is 16 amino acids long. Germline CDR1 is LNHDA and CDR2 is SQIVND (reference sequence). V shed 7 bases and J 4 bases; nucleotides not matched to a gene: 13. The CDR3 sequence: CASMGLGGRAYNEQFF. The CDR3 region has the DNA TGTGCCAGTATGGGTCTAGGAGGGAGGGCTTACAATGAGCAGTTCTTC.

Of note for this clonotype: Being one base from a much bigger clone, this may be a read error. The chain combines TRBV12-3 or TRBV12-4 with TRBJ1-2; TRBD1 is a possible D gene (5 bases). V dropped 0 bases and J dropped 7 bases, with 9 bases sitting between them. The CDR3 runs to 13 residues. CDR3 coding DNA: TGTGCCAGCAGTTTAGCGGGGGTTTCTGGCTACACCTTC. Amino acids: CASSLAGVSGYTF.

This clonotype was found a few times. The genes are TRBV9 and TRBJ2-3; TRBD2 aligns across 12 bases. The CDR3 covers 19 residues. Germline-derived CDR1 and CDR2 are SGDLS and YYNGEE. V shed 1 base and J 1 base; nucleotides not matched to a gene: 10. The CDR3 coding sequence is TGTGCCAGCAGCGTAAGGTCGCTAGCGGGGGGGCGCCGCACAGATACGCAGTATTTT. It is translated as CASSVRSLAGGRRTDTQYF.

This clonotype was counted at least ten times. The chain recombines TRBV3-1 with TRBJ1-6; a weak D match, TRBD1 (6 bases). Germline-derived CDR1 and CDR2 are LGHDT and YNNKEL (reference sequence). The CDR3 loop spans 18 amino acids. V was shortened by 1 base and J by 0 bases, with 13 bases between the two germline ends. This chain's CDR3 is CASSQGMRTASYNSPLHF. The CDR3 DNA is TGTGCCAGCAGCCAAGGGATGCGGACAGCCTCCTATAATTCACCCCTCCACTTT.

This clonotype was seen repeatedly, ten times or more. This sequence joins TRBV9 and TRBJ2-7; D is unresolved. V was clipped by 0 bases and J by 1 base, with 8 bases between them. Germline V gene data show CDR1 as SGDLS and CDR2 as YYNGEE. The CDR3 has 14 amino acids. CDR3 protein: CASSVGDGSYEQYF. The DNA for the CDR3 is TGTGCCAGCAGCGTAGGAGACGGGTCCTACGAGCAGTACTTC.

This clonotype was seen ten or more times. The DNA of the CDR3 is TGTGCCAGCAGCTACAGGCTTGGAAACACCATATATTTT. As protein: CASSYRLGNTIYF. The V gene is TRBV2, the J gene TRBJ1-3, with D tentatively TRBD1 (5 bases). This CDR3 region has 13 residues. Deletions cut 6 bases from V and 3 bases from J, with 9 bases between. Per the germline V gene, CDR1 is SNHLY and CDR2 is FYNNEI.

The rearrangement links TRBV5-1 to TRBJ2-2; D gene unclear. This CDR3 contains 17 residues. Trimming pared 4 bases from V and 0 bases from J, leaving 16 bases between. Germline-derived CDR1 and CDR2 are SGHRS and YFSETQ. The CDR3 protein is CASSATAEFSNTGELFF. The CDR3 DNA is TGCGCCAGCAGCGCAACCGCAGAGTTCTCGAACACCGGGGAGCTGTTTTTT.

The sample holds many counts of this clonotype. The chain links TRBV13 to TRBJ1-4; perhaps TRBD1 as D (5 bases). The length of the CDR3 is 15 residues. Trimming took off 5 bases at V and 5 bases at J, with 15 bases between the two ends. Germline V lookup: CDR1 PRHDT, CDR2 FYEKMQ (reference sequence). The CDR3 DNA reads TGTGCCAGCAGCCCCACTGGGGCAGGGAATGAAAAACTGTTTTTT. It codes for CASSPTGAGNEKLFF. Together with reference TRBV13 and TRBJ1-4, the CDR3 gives the full variable domain: AAGVIQSPRHLIKEKRETATLKCYPIPRHDTVYWYQQGPGQDPQFLISFYEKMQSDKGSIPDRFSAQQFSDYHSELNMSSLELGDSALYFCASSPTGAGNEKLFFGSGTQLSVL.

This clonotype was detected many times. The rearrangement joins TRBV24-1 to TRBJ2-5, with 15 bases fitting TRBD2. Germline CDR1 and CDR2: KGHDR and SFDVKD. Trimming removed 3 bases from V and 0 bases from J; junction bases left unmatched: 7. This CDR3 has 19 amino acids. Here the CDR3 DNA reads TGTGCCACCAGTGATCCCCTCGGGACTAGCGGGAGGTACCAAGAGACCCAGTACTTC. It translates to CATSDPLGTSGRYQETQYF.

Concerning this clonotype itself: A much larger clonotype is one base distant, so this may be a read error. The CDR3 sequence is CASSRDSSPYEQYF. The CDR3 nucleotides read TGCGCCAGTAGTCGGGACTCGAGCCCCTACGAGCAGTACTTC. The rearrangement uses TRBV5-1 and TRBJ2-7; D might be TRBD2 (6 bases). The ends were cut back, 8 bases at V and 2 bases at J, with 17 bases in the middle. This CDR3 is built from 14 residues. Germline V lookup: CDR1 SGHRS, CDR2 YFSETQ.

This clonotype came up many times. V and J are TRBV20-1 and TRBJ1-2; a possible D gene is TRBD1 (5 bases). V dropped 3 bases and J dropped 2 bases, with 10 bases sitting between them. Per germline, CDR1 DFQATT and CDR2 SNEGSKA (reference sequence). The CDR3 is made up of 13 amino acids. This CDR3 is CSARKEGNYGYTF. CDR3 sequence (DNA): TGCAGTGCTAGGAAGGAGGGGAACTATGGCTACACCTTC.

This rearrangement joins TRBV11-2 to TRBJ2-7, with D unclear. From germline, CDR1 is SGHAT and CDR2 FQNNGV. The CDR3 runs to 13 residues. Trimming removed 5 bases at V and 2 bases at J, with 10 bases between. The CDR3 here is CASSKRATYEQYF. As DNA, the CDR3 is TGTGCCAGCAGCAAACGCGCCACCTACGAGCAGTACTTC.

This clonotype was counted between two and nine times. The V and J genes are TRBV5-4 and TRBJ2-2; 11 nucleotides align to TRBD1. This CDR3 is 17 amino acids long. Germline lookup yields CDR1 SGHNT and CDR2 YYREEE (reference sequence). Trimming at V came to 2 bases and at J to 4 bases, leaving 7 bases not matched to a gene. The CDR3 DNA follows: TGTGCCAGCAGCTTTTACCGGACAGGGGGCGTCACCGGGGAGCTGTTTTTT. Residues: CASSFYRTGGVTGELFF. The variable domain in full, with the rest retrieved from reference TRBV5-4 and TRBJ2-2, is ETGVTQSPTHLIKTRGQQVTLRCSSQSGHNTVSWYQQALGQGPQFIFQYYREEENGRGNFPPRFSGLQFPNYSSELNVNALELDDSALYLCASSFYRTGGVTGELFFGEGSRLTVL.

This clonotype was recorded at least ten times. This CDR3 reads CASSSVLAGVPGGAYNEQFF. Written as DNA, the CDR3 is TGTGCCAGCAGCTCCGTACTAGCGGGGGTACCCGGAGGGGCCTACAATGAGCAGTTCTTC. The V and J genes are TRBV7-8 and TRBJ2-1; 11 bases line up with TRBD2. The junction had 16 bases not matched to a gene; V was cut back by 4 bases and J by 2 bases. The CDR3 runs to 20 residues. In germline, CDR1 is SGHVS, CDR2 FQNEAQ.

This clonotype was detected ten times or more. V gene TRBV5-1 combines with J gene TRBJ2-1; the D gene is possibly TRBD2 (5 bases). The CDR3 totals 14 residues. Trimming pared 4 bases from V and 7 bases from J, leaving 15 bases between. CDR1 and CDR2 from the germline V gene are SGHRS and YFSETQ. CDR3 nucleotides: TGCGCCAGCAGCGCCCCAGGACTTTTTAATGAGCAGTTCTTC. This codes for CASSAPGLFNEQFF.

The CDR3 DNA reads TGTGCCAGCAGCCCCCAGGGAAGGAACACAGATACGCAGTATTTT. This encodes CASSPQGRNTDTQYF. J is TRBJ2-3 and V is TRBV5-5, with a tentative D call TRBD1 (5 bases). V was pared by 4 bases and J by 2 bases, with 14 bases between. The CDR3 runs to 15 residues. Germline V gene data show CDR1 as SGHKS and CDR2 as YYEKEE (reference sequence).

This chain joins TRBV10-3 and TRBJ2-3, with TRBD2 matching over 8 bases. V shed 4 bases, J shed 4 bases, and the junction held 16 bases outside the gene matches. The length of the CDR3 is 18 residues. The germline CDR1 and CDR2 sequences are ENHRY and SYGVKD. CDR3 amino acids: CAISVGPLAGGKSDTQYF. The CDR3 region has the DNA TGTGCCATCAGTGTGGGGCCCCTGGCGGGAGGCAAATCAGATACGCAGTATTTT.

This clonotype occurred once. The chain uses TRBV28 and TRBJ2-1; 11 bases match TRBD2. With V trimmed by 3 bases and J by 13 bases, 20 bases remained unmatched. From germline, CDR1 is MDHEN and CDR2 SYDVKM. There are 18 residues in the CDR3. As DNA, the CDR3 is TGTGCCAGCAGTTTGGGGCTTTCTTCGGGACTAGCGGCCCACTCACAGTTCTTC. Amino acids: CASSLGLSSGLAAHSQFF.